This T cell receptor beta chain appears in the sequencing data of a study of CD8+ T cells in alopecia areata. Study conclusions and caveats: Mice showed clearer TCR sharing than patients did, a gap that was possibly HLA-related.

As concerns this clone: Its matching antigen is unknown.

Extraction of RNA preceded its reverse transcription into cDNA, which served as the sequencing template. Profiled with immunoSEQ multiplex PCR; TCRdb holds only in-frame clones, not every one. The sample has 120,000 to 150,000 clones, roughly 60% seen once. This CDR3 spans 18 amino acids. The germline V gene has CDR1 SQVTM and CDR2 ANQGSEA. The V gene end was trimmed by 4 bases and the J gene end by 0 bases; junction bases not matched to a gene: 11. Sequenced sample: CD8+ T cells sorted from blood. The chain links TRBV29-1 to TRBJ2-6; 8 bases line up with TRBD1. The source of this sequence is a human donor in good health. As DNA, the CDR3 is TGCAGCGTTGGATCTAGACAGGGGAAAAGCTCTGGGGCCAACGTCCTGACTTTC. Residues: CSVGSRQGKSSGANVLTF.